One and the same sample provided the 6 T cell receptor beta chains below, sequenced in a study of cytomegalovirus exposure and HLA in healthy donors. Libraries were prepared by immunoSEQ multiplex PCR; TCRdb keeps only in-frame clonotypes and omits some of them. Among hundreds of thousands of clones, around 87% were seen once, and the ten largest hold 0.92%. The sample consisted of PBMCs. These receptors came from a woman aged 18-29 years in good health and CMV-seronegative.

This clone was observed a single time. This chain connects TRBV7-2 to TRBJ1-2; D possibly corresponds to TRBD1 (5 bases). Trimming stripped 1 base from V and 4 bases from J, with 10 bases between. This CDR3 has 14 amino acids. Germline V gene sequence: CDR1 SGHTA, CDR2 FQGNSA. Here the CDR3 reads CASSLDGTLYGYTF. CDR3 nucleotide sequence: TGTGCCAGCAGCTTAGATGGGACTCTCTATGGCTACACCTTC. Variable domain in full (rest from reference TRBV7-2 and TRBJ1-2): GAGVSQSPSNKVTEKGKDVELRCDPISGHTALYWYRQSLGQGLEFLIYFQGNSAPDKSGLPSDRFSAERTGGSVSTLTIQRTQQEDSAVYLCASSLDGTLYGYTFGSGTRLTVV.

The chain carries TRBV18 and TRBJ2-3; the D gene is possibly TRBD1 (6 bases). The germline gives CDR1 KGHSH, CDR2 LQKENI. The CDR3 length is 13 residues. V was clipped by 3 bases and J by 7 bases, with 11 bases between them. CDR3 region: CASSPAGEHTQYF. As DNA, the CDR3 is TGTGCCAGCTCACCGGCAGGGGAGCATACGCAGTATTTT.

The V call is TRBV7-2, the J call TRBJ1-1; D not certain. Germline V gene data show CDR1 as SGHTA and CDR2 as FQGNSA. This CDR3 comprises 13 residues. V lost 3 bases to trimming and J lost 1 base, with 6 bases between them. The CDR3 protein is CASSFNRNTEAFF. The DNA of the CDR3 is TGTGCCAGCAGCTTCAACAGGAACACTGAAGCTTTCTTT.

J is TRBJ2-1 and V is TRBV9; D is unclear. Germline V lookup: CDR1 SGDLS, CDR2 YYNGEE. The CDR3 has 12 residues. Trimming shortened V by 1 base and J by 7 bases, and 6 bases separated the two germline ends. The CDR3 DNA sequence: TGTGCCAGCAGCGTAAACATGAATGAGCAGTTCTTC. Amino acid sequence: CASSVNMNEQFF. Based on the CDR3 plus reference TRBV9 and TRBJ2-1, the full variable domain is DSGVTQTPKHLITATGQRVTLRCSPRSGDLSVYWYQQSLDQGLQFLIQYYNGEERAKGNILERFSAQQFPDLHSELNLSSLELGDSALYFCASSVNMNEQFFGPGTRLTVL.

The chain has TRBV4-1 and TRBJ2-7; TRBD2 matches 8 bases. Looked up from germline, CDR1 is MGHRA and CDR2 is YSYEKL. The CDR3 runs 15 residues. Unmatched junction bases numbered 5, after V lost 1 base and J lost 3 bases. The CDR3 loop reads CASSQVSGVHYEQYF. CDR3 bases: TGCGCCAGCAGCCAAGTTAGCGGGGTCCACTACGAGCAGTACTTC.

This clone has just a few counts. The rearrangement links TRBV6-4 to TRBJ2-3, with D possibly being TRBD1 (5 bases). V lost 2 bases, J lost 2 bases, and 8 bases lay in between. This CDR3 region has 14 residues. CDR1 and CDR2 from the germline V gene are MRHNA and SNTAGT. The CDR3 DNA reads as TGTGCCAGCAGTGACAGGGGATCCACAGATACGCAGTATTTT. Translating it yields CASSDRGSTDTQYF.